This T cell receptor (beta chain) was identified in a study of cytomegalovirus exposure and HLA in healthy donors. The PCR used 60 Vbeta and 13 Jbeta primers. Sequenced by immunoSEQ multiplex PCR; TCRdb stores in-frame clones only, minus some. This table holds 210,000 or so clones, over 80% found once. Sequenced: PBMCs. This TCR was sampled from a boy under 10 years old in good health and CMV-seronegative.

The CDR3: CASSSVAGTYNEQFF. The CDR3 nucleotides read TGTGCCAGCAGTTCGGTAGCGGGAACCTACAATGAGCAGTTCTTC. The chain carries TRBV6-5 and TRBJ2-1, with 8 bases aligning to TRBD2. The CDR3 is 15 amino acids. Germline CDR1 MNHEY, CDR2 SVGAGI. V lost 4 bases and J lost 2; bases outside the gene matches: 4.